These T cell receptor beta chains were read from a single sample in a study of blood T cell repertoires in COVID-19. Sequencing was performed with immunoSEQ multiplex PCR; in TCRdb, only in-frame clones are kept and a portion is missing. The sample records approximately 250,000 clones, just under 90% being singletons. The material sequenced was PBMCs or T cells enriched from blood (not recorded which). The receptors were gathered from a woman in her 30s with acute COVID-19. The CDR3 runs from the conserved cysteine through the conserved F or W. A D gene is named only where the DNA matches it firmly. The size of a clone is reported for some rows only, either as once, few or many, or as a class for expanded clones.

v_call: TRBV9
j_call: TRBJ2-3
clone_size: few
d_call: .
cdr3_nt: TGTGCCAGCAGCGTAAGAGGGATGCTAGGGGATACGCAGTATTTT
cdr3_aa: CASSVRGMLGDTQYF

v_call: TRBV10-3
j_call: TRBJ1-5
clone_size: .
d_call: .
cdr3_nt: TGTGCCATCACTGACGGGGAGAATCAGCCCCAGCATTTT
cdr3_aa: CAITDGENQPQHF

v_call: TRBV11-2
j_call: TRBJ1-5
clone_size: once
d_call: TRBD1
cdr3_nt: TGTGCCAGCAGCGCCTCCGGGACAGGGGATCAGCCCCAGCATTTT
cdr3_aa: CASSASGTGDQPQHF

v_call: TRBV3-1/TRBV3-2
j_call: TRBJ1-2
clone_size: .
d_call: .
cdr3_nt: TGTGCCAGCAGCCAAGGCCCTCCAGCTAACTATGGCTACACCTTC
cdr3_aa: CASSQGPPANYGYTF

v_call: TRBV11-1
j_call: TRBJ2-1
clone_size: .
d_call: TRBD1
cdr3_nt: TGTGCCAGCAGCTTTGGGACAGGGGGCTTTGATGAGCAGTTCTTC
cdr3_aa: CASSFGTGGFDEQFF

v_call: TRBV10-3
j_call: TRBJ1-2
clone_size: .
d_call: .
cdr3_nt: TGTGCCATCAGTGGAACAGGAGCGATGGATGGCTACACCTTC
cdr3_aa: CAISGTGAMDGYTF

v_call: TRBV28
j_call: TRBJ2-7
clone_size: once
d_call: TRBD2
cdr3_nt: TGTGCCAGCATTCTAGCGGGAAGCCTCTACGAGCAGTACTTC
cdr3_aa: CASILAGSLYEQYF

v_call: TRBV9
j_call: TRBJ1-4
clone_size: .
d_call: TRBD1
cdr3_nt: TGTGCCAGCAGCGGAACAGGGGGTAGACTGTTTTTT
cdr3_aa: CASSGTGGRLFF

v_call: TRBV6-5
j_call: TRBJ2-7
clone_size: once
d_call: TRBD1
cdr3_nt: TGTGCCAGCAGGGCGGGACAGGGCCCCGAGCAGTACTTC
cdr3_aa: CASRAGQGPEQYF

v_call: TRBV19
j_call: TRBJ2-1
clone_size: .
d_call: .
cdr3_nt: TGTGCCAGTAGTATGGGCGGGTCCAATGAGCAGTTCTTC
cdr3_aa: CASSMGGSNEQFF

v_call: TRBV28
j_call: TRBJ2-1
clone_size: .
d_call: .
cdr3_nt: TGTGCCAGCAGAACCGAGGGGGGGCCGCAGTTCTTC
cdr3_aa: CASRTEGGPQFF

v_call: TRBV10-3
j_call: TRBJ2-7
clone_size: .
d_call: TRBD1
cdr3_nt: TGTGCCATCAGTGATGGGACAGGGGGTCGTAGGTACGAGCAGTACTTC
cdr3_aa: CAISDGTGGRRYEQYF

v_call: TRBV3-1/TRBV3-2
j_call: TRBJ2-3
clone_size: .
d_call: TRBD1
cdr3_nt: TGTGCCAGCAGCCACCTAATAACAGGGGGCAGTCCACAAGATACGCAGTATTTT
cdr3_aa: CASSHLITGGSPQDTQYF

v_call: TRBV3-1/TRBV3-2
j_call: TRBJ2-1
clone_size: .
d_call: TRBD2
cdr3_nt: TGTGCCAGCAGCCAAGTGGGGGGGAGGGCCGCCTATGGGCAGTTCTTC
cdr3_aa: CASSQVGGRAAYGQFF

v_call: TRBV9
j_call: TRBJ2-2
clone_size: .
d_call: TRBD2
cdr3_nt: TGTGCCAGCAGCGTAAGGCCTAGCGGGAGTTTTGGCACCGGGGAGCTGTTTTTT
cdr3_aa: CASSVRPSGSFGTGELFF

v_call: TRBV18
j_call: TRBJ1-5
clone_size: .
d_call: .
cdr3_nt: TGTGCCAGTACCGGCGGGGAAAATCAGCCCCAGCATTTT
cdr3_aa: CASTGGENQPQHF

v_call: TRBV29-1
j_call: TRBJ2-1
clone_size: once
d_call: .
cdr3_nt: TGCAGCGTTGAAGAGGTGGTTTCGGGAGACCATACTTTCTCCTACAATGAGCAGTTCTTC
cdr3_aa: CSVEEVVSGDHTFSYNEQFF

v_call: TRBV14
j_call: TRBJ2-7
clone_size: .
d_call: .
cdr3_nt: TGTGCCAGCAGCCAAGAAGTCGGGGGCTACGAGCAGTACTTC
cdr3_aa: CASSQEVGGYEQYF

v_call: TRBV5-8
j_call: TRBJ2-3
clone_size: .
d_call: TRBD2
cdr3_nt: TGTGCCAGATCCGGGACTAGGTACACAGATACGCAGTATTTT
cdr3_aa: CARSGTRYTDTQYF